This T cell receptor beta chain came from a study of long-term antiretroviral therapy in people with HIV. Study-level points and caveats: Post-ART diversity increased but stayed below transplant donor controls.

With regard to this clone: The target antigen is unknown.

Every one of the participants with HIV received treatment in the United States. Until DNA extraction, the samples held between about 0.85-11 million cryopreserved PBMC. Trimming pared 0 bases from V and 4 bases from J, leaving 9 bases between. Germline V gives CDR1 SGDLS, CDR2 YYNGEE. The CDR3 contains 14 residues. Runs used v3.0 of the immunoSEQ assay and were done at survey level. For each individual sample, sequencing targeted roughly 40,000-50,000 T-cell genomes. Sequenced by immunoSEQ multiplex PCR; TCRdb stores in-frame clones only, minus some. The top ten hold almost 3.5% of the sample, which has tens of thousands of clones, approximately 80% seen once.

The rearrangement links TRBV9 to TRBJ2-3; possibly TRBD2 for D (5 bases). The specimen was unsorted PBMCs, collected 1.9 years after starting antiretroviral therapy. This TCR was sampled from a woman in her fifties or sixties with HIV. The CDR3 DNA follows: TGTGCCAGCAGCGTAGGGACTCCACCAGATACGCAGTATTTT. This codes for CASSVGTPPDTQYF.